This T cell receptor (beta chain) came from a study of shared clonotypes between healthy human individuals. The overall study: Participating donors consisted of two women and a few men aged 18 to 49.

Trimming left V 6 bases short and J 5 bases short, with 16 bases between. This CDR3 contains 14 residues. In germline, CDR1 is LNHDA, CDR2 SQIVND (reference sequence). Profiling relied on immunoSEQ multiplex PCR, and the TCRdb table lists in-frame clones only, not all of them. The sample has under 1,900,000 clones, around 98.5% seen once. The donors, all of them Caucasian adults, lived in Nashville, Tennessee. The source material was naive CD4+ T cells sorted from blood. Subset specified: CD45RA+ positively selected. The TCR sequence derives from a man in his thirties or forties in good health. The V call is TRBV19, the J call TRBJ2-5; possible D gene TRBD2, 6 bases. The CDR3: CASSVAGPSETQYF. In nucleotides, the CDR3 is TGTGCCAGTAGCGTTGCGGGACCGTCGGAGACCCAGTACTTC.